Listed here are 32 T cell receptor beta chains from one sample, sequenced in a study of beta chain features in type 1 diabetes. The isolated RNA, all of it, was reverse transcribed, so expressed TCRB transcripts were what got sequenced. This table comes from immunoSEQ multiplex PCR, and its TCRdb copy is limited to in-frame clones, with some not included. The table lists hundreds of thousands of clones, roughly a sixth of them singletons. The sequencing sample was made of naive CD4+ T cells from blood. The receptors shown here come from a man between 18 and 29 years old in good health.

The chain employs TRBV10-3 and TRBJ2-5; D might be TRBD1 (7 bases). Germline V gives CDR1 ENHRY, CDR2 SYGVKD. Deletions cut 10 bases from V and 4 bases from J, with 22 bases between. The length of the CDR3 is 15 residues. For the CDR3, the DNA is TGTGCCAGCGGCCATGGGGCAGGGGGGAGAGAGACCCAGTACTTC. It codes for CASGHGAGGRETQYF.

This clone was seen more than once but under ten times. The J gene is TRBJ2-6, the V gene TRBV4-2; maybe TRBD1 (5 bases). V was trimmed by 5 bases and J by 2 bases, leaving 16 bases between them. Germline V gives CDR1 LGHNA, CDR2 YNFKEQ. This CDR3 contains 17 residues. As DNA, the CDR3 is TGTGCCAGCAGCAGCCACCTCAGGGATCCTGGGGCCAACGTCCTGACTTTC. This gives the protein CASSSHLRDPGANVLTF.

This clone was detected only a few times. This sequence joins TRBV19 and TRBJ2-7; the D is unclear. The CDR3 has 14 residues. The ends were cut back, 4 bases at V and 1 base at J, with 11 bases in the middle. Germline CDR1 is LNHDA and CDR2 is SQIVND (reference sequence). The CDR3 sequence: CASSSRTFSYEQYF. The CDR3, as DNA: TGTGCCAGTAGTAGTCGCACGTTTTCCTACGAGCAGTACTTC.

In this sample, this clone turned up a few times. The chain recombines TRBV29-1 with TRBJ2-7; 8 bases fit TRBD1. CDR3 length: 16 residues. Per germline, CDR1 SQVTM and CDR2 ANQGSEA. V lost 1 base and J lost 2; bases outside the gene matches: 10. CDR3 DNA: TGCAGCGTTGAAGGCTTAAGGGACAGGTTTACCTACGAGCAGTACTTC. Its protein is CSVEGLRDRFTYEQYF.

The CDR3 sequence is CASSLDRSSYEQYF. In nucleotides, the CDR3 is TGTGCCAGCAGCTTGGACAGGAGCTCCTACGAGCAGTACTTC. The rearrangement uses TRBV7-2 and TRBJ2-7, with 7 nucleotides matching TRBD1. The germline gives CDR1 SGHTA, CDR2 FQGNSA. V shed 3 bases, J shed 0 bases, and the junction held 2 bases outside the gene matches. The CDR3 runs 14 residues. Full variable domain (remainder filled in from reference TRBV7-2 and TRBJ2-7): GAGVSQSPSNKVTEKGKDVELRCDPISGHTALYWYRQSLGQGLEFLIYFQGNSAPDKSGLPSDRFSAERTGGSVSTLTIQRTQQEDSAVYLCASSLDRSSYEQYFGPGTRLTVT.

The V gene is TRBV7-2, the J gene TRBJ2-1, with 9 bases matching TRBD1. The CDR3 runs to 16 residues. V lost 2 bases to trimming and J lost 1 base; unmatched junction nucleotides: 3. Germline assignment: CDR1 SGHTA and CDR2 FQGNSA. This CDR3 is CASSLRDRASYNEQFF. The CDR3 region has the DNA TGTGCCAGCAGCTTAAGGGACAGGGCATCCTACAATGAGCAGTTCTTC.

This clone showed up just a few times. The rearrangement uses TRBV18 and TRBJ1-4; D ambiguous. The ends were cut back, 4 bases at V and 3 bases at J, with 9 bases in the middle. The germline V gene has CDR1 KGHSH and CDR2 LQKENI. CDR3 length equals 14 residues. Here the CDR3 DNA reads TGTGCCAGCTCACGCACACAGTCTAATGAAAAACTGTTTTTT. Amino acids: CASSRTQSNEKLFF.

The genes are TRBV19 and TRBJ1-2, with TRBD1 as a possible D gene (6 bases). The CDR3 sequence is 11 residues long. Per the germline V gene, CDR1 is LNHDA and CDR2 is SQIVND (reference sequence). Trimming shortened V by 8 bases and J by 8 bases, and 12 bases separated the two germline ends. In nucleotides, the CDR3 is TGTGCCAGTTCGGCAGGGGTAGGCTACACCTTC. As protein: CASSAGVGYTF.

This clone was counted between two and nine times. The gene calls are TRBV7-2 and TRBJ2-7; 7 bases are a match to TRBD2. V lost 1 base and J lost 4; bases outside the gene matches: 10. CDR1 is SGHTA and CDR2 is FQGNSA in the germline V gene. CDR3 length: 16 residues. This CDR3 is CASSLVSGRAGYEQYF. CDR3 nucleotide sequence: TGTGCCAGCAGCTTAGTGTCGGGGAGGGCCGGATACGAGCAGTACTTC. Filled out from reference TRBV7-2 and TRBJ2-7, the complete variable domain reads GAGVSQSPSNKVTEKGKDVELRCDPISGHTALYWYRQSLGQGLEFLIYFQGNSAPDKSGLPSDRFSAERTGGSVSTLTIQRTQQEDSAVYLCASSLVSGRAGYEQYFGPGTRLTVT.

The chain carries TRBV7-2 and TRBJ2-7; 9 bases are a match to TRBD1. Germline trimming cut 3 bases from V and 1 base from J; bases unmatched to any gene: 7. CDR3 size: 16 residues. Germline V gene sequence: CDR1 SGHTA, CDR2 FQGNSA. CDR3 sequence: CASSFTGTGSSYEQYF. CDR3 bases: TGTGCCAGCAGCTTTACCGGGACAGGGTCTTCCTACGAGCAGTACTTC. The whole variable domain, filled in from reference TRBV7-2 and TRBJ2-7, reads GAGVSQSPSNKVTEKGKDVELRCDPISGHTALYWYRQSLGQGLEFLIYFQGNSAPDKSGLPSDRFSAERTGGSVSTLTIQRTQQEDSAVYLCASSFTGTGSSYEQYFGPGTRLTVT.

This clone has just a few counts. The V and J genes are TRBV28 and TRBJ2-7; 7 nucleotides line up with TRBD1. The J segment lost 2 bases and the V segment lost 3 bases, leaving 7 bases of the junction unmatched. Germline CDR1 is MDHEN and CDR2 is SYDVKM. The CDR3 length is 15 residues. CDR3 coding DNA: TGTGCCAGCAGTTTGGTATCACAGGGGCCCTACGAGCAGTACTTC. This codes for CASSLVSQGPYEQYF.

V usage is TRBV7-3 and J usage is TRBJ2-1; 10 bases are a match to TRBD2. Germline V gene sequence: CDR1 SGHTA, CDR2 FQGTGA. The V gene end was trimmed by 5 bases and the J gene end by 7 bases; junction bases not matched to a gene: 11. This CDR3 comprises 16 residues. This CDR3 is CASSPQSVAGGNEQFF. The CDR3 DNA reads as TGTGCCAGCAGCCCCCAGTCGGTAGCGGGGGGAAATGAGCAGTTCTTC. Filled out from reference TRBV7-3 and TRBJ2-1, the complete variable domain reads GAGVSQTPSNKVTEKGKYVELRCDPISGHTALYWYRQSLGQGPEFLIYFQGTGAADDSGLPNDRFFAVRPEGSVSTLKIQRTERGDSAVYLCASSPQSVAGGNEQFFGPGTRLTVL.

The V call is TRBV10-3, the J call TRBJ1-1; D is possibly TRBD1 (5 bases). V lost 6 bases, J lost 1 base, and 15 bases lay in between. CDR1 is ENHRY, CDR2 SYGVKD, per germline. The CDR3 is made up of 15 amino acids. CDR3 region: CAIRNDRAKNTEAFF. The CDR3 region has the DNA TGTGCCATCAGGAATGACAGAGCTAAGAACACTGAAGCTTTCTTT.

This clone appeared a few times. This CDR3 is CASIKTGVTQYF. In DNA form, the CDR3 reads TGTGCCAGCATCAAAACAGGGGTGACCCAGTACTTC. The chain links TRBV2 to TRBJ2-5; 7 bases are a match to TRBD1. J was trimmed by 7 bases and V by 7 bases; bases with no gene match: 6. CDR1 and CDR2 from the germline V gene are SNHLY and FYNNEI. The length of the CDR3 is 12 residues.

The chain has TRBV19 and TRBJ1-2; D not resolved. The length of the CDR3 is 15 residues. Germline loops: CDR1 LNHDA, CDR2 SQIVND (reference sequence). V gave up 2 bases and J gave up 0 bases, with 10 bases separating them. CDR3: CASSIRRSSNYGYTF. CDR3 coding DNA: TGTGCCAGTAGTATAAGGCGGAGCTCTAACTATGGCTACACCTTC.

This clone was counted only a few times. V and J are TRBV11-1 and TRBJ2-1; TRBD2 matches at 12 bases. The V segment lost 1 base and the J segment 0 bases; nucleotides outside the gene matches: 7. This CDR3 has 19 residues. CDR1 is SGHAT, CDR2 FQDESV, per germline (reference sequence). The CDR3 sequence is CASSLGTSGAYSSYNEQFF. The CDR3 DNA sequence: TGTGCCAGCAGCTTAGGGACTAGCGGGGCCTATAGCTCCTACAATGAGCAGTTCTTC.

This clone was observed a few times. CDR3 in amino acids: CASSGTGTGELFF. CDR3 nucleotides: TGTGCCAGCAGTGGGACAGGCACCGGGGAGCTGTTTTTT. The chain carries TRBV25-1 and TRBJ2-2; 7 nucleotides align to TRBD1. The J segment lost 4 bases and the V segment lost 4 bases, leaving 0 bases of the junction unmatched. CDR1 is MGHDK and CDR2 is SYGVNS in the germline V gene. This CDR3 has 13 amino acids.

Only one count was recorded for this clone. The chain links TRBV27 to TRBJ2-1; tentative D call: TRBD1 (6 bases). Per the germline V gene, CDR1 is MNHEY and CDR2 is SMNVEV (reference sequence). The CDR3 contains 14 residues. With 4 bases removed from V and 5 bases from J, the gap between germline ends came to 12 bases. CDR3 bases: TGTGCCAGCAGTTCCTACAGGGATAACAATGAGCAGTTCTTC. Translated, it gives CASSSYRDNNEQFF.

The chain couples TRBV10-3 to TRBJ2-3; D may correspond to TRBD1 or TRBD2 (5 bases each). The V end was cut by 11 bases, the J end by 0 bases, with 12 bases between. Germline CDR1 is ENHRY and CDR2 is SYGVKD. CDR3 length equals 13 residues. CDR3 nucleotides: TGTGCCGTTCAGGGACGGAGCACAGATACGCAGTATTTT. Translating it yields CAVQGRSTDTQYF.

This sequence joins TRBV19 and TRBJ1-5; 7 nucleotides agree with TRBD1. The germline CDR1 and CDR2 sequences are LNHDA and SQIVND (reference sequence). V lost 4 bases to trimming and J lost 4 bases; unmatched junction nucleotides: 4. This CDR3 region has 14 residues. The CDR3 spells CASSTPGGNQPQHF. In DNA form, the CDR3 reads TGTGCCAGTAGTACTCCAGGGGGGAATCAGCCCCAGCATTTT. Based on the CDR3 plus reference TRBV19 and TRBJ1-5, the full variable domain is DGGITQSPKYLFRKEGQNVTLSCEQNLNHDAMYWYRQDPGQGLRLIYYSQIVNDFQKGDIAEGYSVSREKKESFPLTVTSAQKNPTAFYLCASSTPGGNQPQHFGDGTRLSIL.

This CDR3 is CASSEKGAPYQPQHF. The CDR3, as DNA: TGTGCCAGCAGTGAAAAGGGGGCGCCGTATCAGCCCCAGCATTTT. V is TRBV2 and J is TRBJ1-5; 7 nucleotides align to TRBD1. J was trimmed by 5 bases and V by 2 bases; bases with no gene match: 6. The CDR3 has 15 amino acids. Germline V gene sequence: CDR1 SNHLY, CDR2 FYNNEI. Combining the CDR3 with reference TRBV2 and TRBJ1-5 gives the whole variable domain EPEVTQTPSHQVTQMGQEVILRCVPISNHLYFYWYRQILGQKVEFLVSFYNNEISEKSEIFDDQFSVERPDGSNFTLKIRSTKLEDSAMYFCASSEKGAPYQPQHFGDGTRLSIL.

The table lists this clone with a few counts. The genes are TRBV10-2 and TRBJ2-5; D unclear. CDR1 and CDR2 (germline): WSHSY, SAAADI. This CDR3 contains 14 residues. Trimming removed 6 bases at V and 5 bases at J, with 16 bases between. The chain's CDR3 is CASRGIARSETQYF. The DNA for the CDR3 is TGCGCCAGCAGGGGAATTGCTAGGAGCGAGACCCAGTACTTC.

Note on this clone: This same CDR3 is encoded by further DNA sequences in the sample. The CDR3 protein is CASSIGGVYEQYF. The CDR3 DNA reads TGTGCCAGTAGTATAGGTGGAGTCTACGAGCAGTACTTC. The chain combines TRBV19 with TRBJ2-7; D unclear. Germline lookup yields CDR1 LNHDA and CDR2 SQIVND (reference sequence). The V end lost 1 base, the J end lost 3 bases, and 7 bases lay between the germline ends. The CDR3 has 13 residues.

The chain couples TRBV29-1 to TRBJ1-1; 8 bases map to TRBD1. The CDR3 extends over 13 amino acids. Germline V gives CDR1 SQVTM, CDR2 ANQGSEA. The trim removed 6 bases at V and 4 bases at J, leaving 7 bases unmatched. CDR3 protein: CSVLAGGPTEAFF. CDR3 nucleotides: TGCAGCGTGCTGGCAGGGGGCCCCACTGAAGCTTTCTTT. Full variable domain (rest looked up from reference TRBV29-1 and TRBJ1-1): SAVISQKPSRDICQRGTSLTIQCQVDSQVTMMFWYRQQPGQSLTLIATANQGSEATYESGFVIDKFPISRPNLTFSTLTVSNMSPEDSSIYLCSVLAGGPTEAFFGQGTRLTVV.

The rearrangement joins TRBV25-1 to TRBJ1-1; TRBD1 matches at 8 bases. The V segment lost 6 bases and the J segment 0 bases; nucleotides outside the gene matches: 3. CDR1 and CDR2 from the germline V gene are MGHDK and SYGVNS. The CDR3 contains 14 residues. The CDR3 is CASSRDRLNTEAFF. The CDR3 coding sequence is TGTGCCAGCAGCCGGGACAGGTTGAACACTGAAGCTTTCTTT.

This clone has just a few counts. This chain connects TRBV4-2 to TRBJ2-2; possibly TRBD2 for D (5 bases). The germline V gene encodes CDR1 LGHNA and CDR2 YNFKEQ. V dropped 3 bases and J dropped 2 bases, with 10 bases sitting between them. This CDR3 is 15 amino acids long. The CDR3 is CASSQDSANTGELFF. As DNA, the CDR3 is TGTGCCAGCAGCCAGGATAGCGCTAACACCGGGGAGCTGTTTTTT.

J is TRBJ1-2 and V is TRBV6-6; 8 nucleotides line up with TRBD1. The CDR3 has 14 amino acids. CDR1 MNHNY and CDR2 SVGAGI come from the germline V gene (reference sequence). After removal of 6 bases from V and 4 bases from J, the junction contained 7 bases not matched to a gene. The CDR3: CASSPADRGYGYTF. The CDR3 nucleotides are TGTGCCAGCAGCCCGGCCGACAGGGGCTATGGCTACACCTTC.

This clone was counted only a few times. The genes are TRBV11-1 and TRBJ2-5, with TRBD2 matching 8 bases. V lost 0 bases, J lost 5 bases, and 2 bases stayed unmatched. CDR1 and CDR2 (germline): SGHAT, FQDESV (reference sequence). The CDR3 extends over 14 amino acids. The CDR3 sequence: CASSLAAGEETQYF. The CDR3 DNA reads as TGTGCCAGCAGCTTAGCAGCGGGAGAGGAGACCCAGTACTTC. The full variable domain, with the rest looked up from reference TRBV11-1 and TRBJ2-5, is EAEVAQSPRYKITEKSQAVAFWCDPISGHATLYWYRQILGQGPELLVQFQDESVVDDSQLPKDRFSAERLKGVDSTLKIQPAELGDSAMYLCASSLAAGEETQYFGPGTRLLVL.

The table lists this clone with a few counts. The gene calls are TRBV7-2 and TRBJ2-5; D is possibly TRBD1 or TRBD2 (6 bases each). This CDR3 comprises 14 residues. Trimming pared 4 bases from V and 3 bases from J, leaving 12 bases between. Germline V gene data show CDR1 as SGHTA and CDR2 as FQGNSA. CDR3 bases: TGTGCCAGCAGCTCCCAGGGGAGGAAAGAGACCCAGTACTTC. Translated, it gives CASSSQGRKETQYF.

This chain links TRBV10-3 with TRBJ1-2; D uncertain. Germline V gene sequence: CDR1 ENHRY, CDR2 SYGVKD. Trimming shortened V by 6 bases and J by 0 bases, and 8 bases separated the two germline ends. The CDR3 has 13 residues. Written as DNA, the CDR3 is TGTGCCATCAGCGACACCGCTAACTATGGCTACACCTTC. It specifies CAISDTANYGYTF.

The chain employs TRBV13 and TRBJ1-1; TRBD1 agrees at 8 bases. Unmatched junction bases numbered 6, after V lost 2 bases and J lost 4 bases. The germline V gene encodes CDR1 PRHDT and CDR2 FYEKMQ (reference sequence). The CDR3 has 15 residues. DNA for the CDR3: TGTGCCAGCAGCTTACCATACAGGGGGAGCACTGAAGCTTTCTTT. It yields the protein CASSLPYRGSTEAFF.

The table lists this clone with a few counts. This chain links TRBV6-5 with TRBJ1-1, with a possible D match to TRBD1 (6 bases). Germline CDR1 reads MNHEY; CDR2 reads SVGAGI. There are 15 residues in the CDR3. V was pared by 7 bases and J by 2 bases, with 17 bases between. The CDR3 reads CASNHRVRGNTEAFF. In DNA form, the CDR3 reads TGTGCCAGCAACCACAGGGTTCGGGGTAACACTGAAGCTTTCTTT.